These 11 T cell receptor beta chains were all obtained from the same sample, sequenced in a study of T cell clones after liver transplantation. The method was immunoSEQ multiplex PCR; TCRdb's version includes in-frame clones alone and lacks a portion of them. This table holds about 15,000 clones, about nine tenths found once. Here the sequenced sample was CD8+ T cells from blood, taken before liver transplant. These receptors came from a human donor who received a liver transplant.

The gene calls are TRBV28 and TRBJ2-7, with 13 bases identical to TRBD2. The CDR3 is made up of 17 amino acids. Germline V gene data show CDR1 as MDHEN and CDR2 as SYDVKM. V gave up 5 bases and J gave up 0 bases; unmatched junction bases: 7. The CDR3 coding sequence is TGTGCCAGCAGTCCCGGACTAGCGGGAGCTTTCTCCTACGAGCAGTACTTC. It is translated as CASSPGLAGAFSYEQYF.

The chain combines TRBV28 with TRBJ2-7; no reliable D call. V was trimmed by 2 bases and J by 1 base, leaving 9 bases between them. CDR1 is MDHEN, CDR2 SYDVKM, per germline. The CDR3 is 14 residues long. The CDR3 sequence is CASSLGRFSYEQYF. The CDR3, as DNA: TGTGCCAGCAGTTTAGGCAGGTTTTCCTACGAGCAGTACTTC.

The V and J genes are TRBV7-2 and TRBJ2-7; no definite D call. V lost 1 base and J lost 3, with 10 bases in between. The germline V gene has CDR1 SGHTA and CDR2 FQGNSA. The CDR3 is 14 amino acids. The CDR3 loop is CASSLDPGNYEQYF. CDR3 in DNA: TGTGCCAGCAGCTTAGACCCGGGCAACTACGAGCAGTACTTC.

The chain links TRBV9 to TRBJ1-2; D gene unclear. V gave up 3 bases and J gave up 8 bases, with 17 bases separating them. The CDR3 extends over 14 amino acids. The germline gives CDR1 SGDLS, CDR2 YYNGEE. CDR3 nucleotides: TGTGCCAGCAGCGCCAACACGGACCTCCGGGGCTACACCTTC. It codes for CASSANTDLRGYTF.

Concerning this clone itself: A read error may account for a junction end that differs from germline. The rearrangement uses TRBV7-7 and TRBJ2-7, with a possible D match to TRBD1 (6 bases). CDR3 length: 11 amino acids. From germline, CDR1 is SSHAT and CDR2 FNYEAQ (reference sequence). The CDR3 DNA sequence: TGTGCTAGCAGCGAAGGGGGCGAGCAGTACTTC. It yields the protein CASSEGGEQYF.

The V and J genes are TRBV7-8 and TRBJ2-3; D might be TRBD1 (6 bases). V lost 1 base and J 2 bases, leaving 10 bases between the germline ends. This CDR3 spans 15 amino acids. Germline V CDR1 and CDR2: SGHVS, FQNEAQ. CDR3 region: CASSLERTDTDTQYF. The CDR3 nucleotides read TGTGCCAGCAGCTTAGAAAGGACAGACACAGATACGCAGTATTTT. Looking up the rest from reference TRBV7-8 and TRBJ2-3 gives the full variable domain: GAGVSQSPRYKVAKRGQDVALRCDPISGHVSLFWYQQALGQGPEFLTYFQNEAQLDKSGLPSDRFFAERPEGSVSTLKIQRTQQEDSAVYLCASSLERTDTDTQYFGPGTRLTVL.

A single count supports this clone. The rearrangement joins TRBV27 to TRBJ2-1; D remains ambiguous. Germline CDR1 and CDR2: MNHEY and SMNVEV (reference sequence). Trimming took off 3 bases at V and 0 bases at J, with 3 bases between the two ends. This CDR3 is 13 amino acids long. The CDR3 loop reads CASSFSSYNEQFF. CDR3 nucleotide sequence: TGTGCCAGCAGTTTTAGCTCCTACAATGAGCAGTTCTTC.

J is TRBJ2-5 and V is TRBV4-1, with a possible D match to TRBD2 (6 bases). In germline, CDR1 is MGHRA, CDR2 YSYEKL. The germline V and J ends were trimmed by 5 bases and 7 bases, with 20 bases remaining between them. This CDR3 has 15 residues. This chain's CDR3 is CASSEIGESRGTQYF. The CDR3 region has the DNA TGCGCCAGCAGCGAAATAGGAGAATCGCGGGGGACCCAGTACTTC.

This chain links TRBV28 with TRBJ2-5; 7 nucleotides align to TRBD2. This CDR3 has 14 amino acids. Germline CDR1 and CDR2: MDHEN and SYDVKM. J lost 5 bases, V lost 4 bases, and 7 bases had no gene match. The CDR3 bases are TGTGCCAGCAGTTCGCCGGGGGGAGGCGAGACCCAGTACTTC. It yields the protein CASSSPGGGETQYF.

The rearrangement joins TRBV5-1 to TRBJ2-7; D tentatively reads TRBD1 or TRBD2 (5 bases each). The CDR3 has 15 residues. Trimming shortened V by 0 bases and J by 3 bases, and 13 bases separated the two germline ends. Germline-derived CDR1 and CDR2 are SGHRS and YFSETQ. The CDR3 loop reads CASSLDEGRLYEQYF. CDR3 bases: TGCGCCAGCAGCTTGGATGAGGGGAGACTCTACGAGCAGTACTTC.

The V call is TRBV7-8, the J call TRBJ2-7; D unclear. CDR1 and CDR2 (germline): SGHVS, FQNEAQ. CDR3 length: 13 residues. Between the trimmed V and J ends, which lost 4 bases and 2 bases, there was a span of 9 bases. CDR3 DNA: TGTGCCAGCAGCTCCGAGGTAACCTACGAGCAGTACTTC. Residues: CASSSEVTYEQYF.